These 19 T cell receptor beta chains share one sample of origin, sequenced in a study of tumor-infiltrating lymphocytes in primary liver carcinoma. Unsorted whole blood supplied the RNA, and germline DNA was extracted too. The input was around 530 ng total RNA; TCR beta cDNA was made from it with a constant-region primer. What produced the TCR beta libraries was three nested multiplex PCR rounds using slightly modified ARM-PCR. The first two PCR rounds used TRBV1-TRBV30 primers with a Cbeta primer, roughly 10 cycles each. TCRdb re-called the multiplex PCR reads through MiXCR, storing one row per CDR3 protein. The table records almost 200,000 distinct CDR3 sequences, 65% of them present only once. Sequenced input: peripheral blood. Source of these receptors: a woman in her sixties with primary liver carcinoma and hepatitis B virus infection.

Worth noting for this clonotype: A clone one base away is much larger, so this may be a read error. The chain joins TRBV29-1 to TRBJ2-2; TRBD2 matches 7 bases. This CDR3 comprises 13 residues. With 6 bases clipped from V and 5 bases from J, the junction kept 6 bases outside the gene matches. Germline V gene lookup returns CDR1 SQVTM and CDR2 ANQGSEA. CDR3 in amino acids: CSVKRDITGELFF. The CDR3 bases are TGCAGCGTGAAGCGGGATATAACCGGGGAGCTGTTTTTT.

At least ten counts were recorded for this clonotype. This sequence joins TRBV14 and TRBJ2-1; 10 bases map to TRBD2. The CDR3 contains 17 residues. Germline V gene lookup returns CDR1 SGHDN and CDR2 FVKESK. V lost 4 bases and J lost 3; bases outside the gene matches: 9. Here the CDR3 DNA reads TGTGCCAGCAGCCCGCGAGGACTAGCGGTATTCTACAATGAGCAGTTCTTC. Translation gives CASSPRGLAVFYNEQFF.

Concerning this clonotype itself: A single base separates this from a much larger clone, so it may be a read error. The chain recombines TRBV6-2 or TRBV6-3 with TRBJ1-5; 8 bases are a match to TRBD1. CDR1 is MNHEY and CDR2 is SVGEGT in the germline V gene. This CDR3 spans 16 amino acids. J gave up 4 bases and V 6 bases, and 11 bases lay outside the gene matches. CDR3 region: CASRGLRGLFNQPQHF. CDR3 bases: TGTGCCAGCAGGGGACTCAGGGGGCTCTTTAATCAGCCCCAGCATTTT.

This clonotype was found many times. The chain is built from TRBV10-2 and TRBJ2-5; D is undetermined. The CDR3 loop spans 14 amino acids. Per the germline V gene, CDR1 is WSHSY and CDR2 is SAAADI. V dropped 6 bases and J dropped 2 bases, with 13 bases sitting between them. CDR3 in amino acids: CASRSRSNQETQYF. In nucleotides, the CDR3 is TGCGCCAGCAGGTCGCGCTCGAATCAAGAGACCCAGTACTTC.

This clonotype appeared many times. This chain joins TRBV11-2 and TRBJ2-7; D perhaps matches TRBD2 (5 bases). Germline CDR1 reads SGHAT; CDR2 reads FQNNGV. V was pared by 1 base and J by 6 bases, with 16 bases between. The CDR3 totals 15 residues. The CDR3 is CASSLVAGGRSEQYF. Written as DNA, the CDR3 is TGTGCCAGCAGCTTAGTTGCGGGCGGGCGATCCGAGCAGTACTTC.

Concerning this clonotype: A much bigger clone sits one base away, suggesting this may be a read error. The V gene is TRBV6-5, the J gene TRBJ1-5, with 10 positions matching TRBD1. This CDR3 is built from 15 residues. Per germline, CDR1 MNHEY and CDR2 SVGAGI. Trimming cost V 6 bases and J 3 bases; bases outside gene matches: 5. The CDR3, as DNA: TGTGCCAGCAGGGACAGGGGGTATAACAATCAGCCCCAGCATTTT. Translating it yields CASRDRGYNNQPQHF.

This clonotype was seen ten or more times. V and J are TRBV6-5 and TRBJ2-5; 7 bases match TRBD1. The germline CDR1 and CDR2 sequences are MNHEY and SVGAGI. The CDR3 runs to 14 residues. V shed 5 bases and J 2 bases; nucleotides not matched to a gene: 5. The CDR3 is CASSPPGQQETQYF. The DNA of the CDR3 is TGTGCCAGCAGTCCTCCGGGACAGCAAGAGACCCAGTACTTC.

About this clonotype itself: Mismatch with germline at one junction end may stem from a read error. The rearrangement joins TRBV11-2 to TRBJ2-2; a possible D gene is TRBD1 (6 bases). Germline V CDR1 and CDR2: SGHAT, FQNNGV. This CDR3 region has 16 residues. CDR3: CGSSLDRLSNTGELLF. The CDR3 DNA reads TGTGGCAGCAGCTTAGACAGGCTGTCTAACACCGGGGAGCTGCTTTTT.

Only a few counts were recorded for this clonotype. A junction boundary mismatches the germline segment, possibly from a read error. The gene calls are TRBV4-1 and TRBJ2-1; 7 positions agree with TRBD2. The CDR3 contains 18 residues. The germline gives CDR1 MGHRA, CDR2 YSYEKL. CDR3 sequence reads: CANSRFPRLAPGGNEQFF. CDR3 nucleotides: TGCGCCAACAGCCGTTTTCCCCGACTAGCCCCTGGGGGGAATGAGCAGTTCTTC.

This clonotype was detected once. The germline gene is not matched at one end of the junction; a read error may be the cause. This chain links TRBV12-3 or TRBV12-4 with TRBJ2-1, with 14 bases that match TRBD2. This CDR3 has 16 amino acids. The CDR3 nucleotides are TGTGCCAGCAGTTTTTTGACTAGCGGGAGGGACAATGAACAGTTCTTC. Residues: CASSFLTSGRDNEQFF.

Note on this clonotype: A much larger clone lies a single base off, so this may be a read error. V gene TRBV6-6 combines with J gene TRBJ1-1, with D uncertain. The length of the CDR3 is 14 residues. The germline V gene has CDR1 MNHNY and CDR2 SVGAGI (reference sequence). For the CDR3, the DNA is TGTGCCAGCAGATACTCGACTGGCGTACCGGAAGCTTTCTTT. Its protein product is CASRYSTGVPEAFF.

This clonotype was seen repeatedly, ten times or more. The J gene is TRBJ2-2, the V gene TRBV4-2; D might be TRBD1 (5 bases). CDR3 length equals 17 residues. The V and J ends lost 0 bases and 3 bases respectively, with 14 bases between them. The germline V gene has CDR1 LGHNA and CDR2 YNFKEQ. CDR3 DNA: TGTGCCAGCAGCCAAGATCGGGCAGGGCCCCACACCGGGGAGCTGTTTTTT. Translating it yields CASSQDRAGPHTGELFF.

On this clonotype: This clone may be a read error of a much larger clone one base away. Because the CDR3 is missing its conserved closing phenylalanine or tryptophan, this is likely a read error. The rearrangement uses TRBV12-3 or TRBV12-4 and TRBJ1-1; D is undetermined. The CDR3 length is 14 residues. Trimming removed 7 bases from V and 1 base from J, with 13 bases in between. The CDR3 region has the DNA TGTGCCAGCAATAAGAGGACGGAGAACACTGAAGCTTTCTCT. Translating it yields CASNKRTENTEAFS.

The sample holds one count of this clonotype. The chain uses TRBV30 and TRBJ2-1, with D possibly being TRBD1 or TRBD2 (5 bases each). With 3 bases removed from V and 5 bases from J, the gap between germline ends came to 14 bases. Germline V CDR1 and CDR2: GTSNPN, SVGIG (reference sequence). The CDR3 is 14 amino acids. The CDR3 region has the DNA TGTGCCTGGAGCGGGGACGGCCCACACAATGAGCAGTTCTTC. Encoded protein: CAWSGDGPHNEQFF.

Notes on this clonotype: Germline is not matched at one junction end, which may reflect a read error. V is TRBV11-2 and J is TRBJ2-1; D perhaps matches TRBD2 (6 bases). The CDR3 has 15 amino acids. Germline V gene lookup returns CDR1 SGHAT and CDR2 FQNNGV. The CDR3 sequence is CVSCLEGGSIGEQLF. The CDR3 region has the DNA TGTGTCAGCTGCTTAGAGGGAGGAAGTATCGGTGAACAGTTATTC.

About this clonotype: One junction end disagrees with the germline gene, perhaps due to a read error. The chain couples TRBV6-5 to TRBJ2-1; D might be TRBD1 or TRBD2, each matching 6 bases. The germline V gene has CDR1 MNHEY and CDR2 SVGAGI. CDR3 length equals 13 residues. CDR3 region: CASNGGLPNGQFF. In DNA, the CDR3 is TGTGCCAGCAATGGGGGGCTTCCCAATGGGCAGTTCTTC.

Details on this clonotype: The CDR3 ends on some other residue instead of the conserved phenylalanine or tryptophan, so this is likely a read error. It is unclear where the CDR3 begins or ends on the DNA, so no DNA is shown, and the CDR3 is as TCRdb lists it. The chain couples TRBV11-2 to TRBJ2-7. A total of 11 residues make up the CDR3, ends included. The germline CDR1 and CDR2 sequences are SGHAT and FQNNGV. The CDR3 region is CASSPDYKEYL.

The chain carries TRBV4-1 and TRBJ1-1; no clear D gene. The germline V gene encodes CDR1 MGHRA and CDR2 YSYEKL. This CDR3 comprises 16 residues. With 5 bases removed from V and 1 base from J, the gap between germline ends came to 17 bases. The CDR3 DNA follows: TGCGCCAGCAGCTCACAAGGAGGCATCTCGAACACTGAAGCTTTCTTT. The encoded protein is CASSSQGGISNTEAFF.

This clonotype has just one count. A much larger clonotype is one base distant, so this may be a read error. The chain couples TRBV5-5 to TRBJ1-1; TRBD1 aligns across 8 bases. Losses at the gene ends were 3 bases for V and 2 bases for J; bases not matched to a gene: 6. Looked up from germline, CDR1 is SGHKS and CDR2 is YYEKEE (reference sequence). This CDR3 is 15 amino acids long. This chain's CDR3 is CASSSRDRINTEAFF. DNA of the CDR3: TGTGCCAGCAGCTCCCGGGACAGGATCAACACTGAAGCTTTCTTT.